These 24 T cell receptor beta chains originate from one sample sequenced in a study of OX40 agonist ivuxolimab in advanced cancers. Some clones are missing from TCRdb's copy, which holds only in-frame ones; the method was immunoSEQ multiplex PCR. The top ten clones hold approximately 0.63% of a sample with 73,000 or so clones, roughly 86% of them seen once. Here the sequenced sample was CD4+ or CD8+ T cells sorted from blood, taken in a trial of the OX40 agonist ivuxolimab. All receptors come from an adult with an advanced solid tumor such as melanoma, head and neck, liver or kidney cancer.

The V and J genes are TRBV11-2 and TRBJ1-5; tentatively, D is TRBD1 (5 bases). The CDR3 is 13 amino acids. Germline CDR1 SGHAT, CDR2 FQNNGV. The ends were cut back, 1 base at V and 7 bases at J, with 8 bases in the middle. The CDR3 DNA reads as TGTGCCAGCAGCTTAGGGGGGGAACAGCCCCAGCATTTT. Its protein is CASSLGGEQPQHF.

This clone was seen a handful of times. V usage is TRBV19 and J usage is TRBJ1-4; tentatively, D is TRBD1 (6 bases). V shed 3 bases and J shed 7 bases, with 15 bases lying between them. This CDR3 spans 15 amino acids. Germline V CDR1 and CDR2: LNHDA, SQIVND (reference sequence). CDR3 sequence: CASSISPGGTEKLFF. In nucleotides, the CDR3 is TGTGCCAGTAGTATTTCTCCCGGGGGCACTGAAAAACTGTTTTTT.

The genes are TRBV6-5 and TRBJ2-1; 8 nucleotides align to TRBD2. J was trimmed by 7 bases and V by 5 bases; bases with no gene match: 10. Per germline, CDR1 MNHEY and CDR2 SVGAGI. The CDR3 runs to 15 residues. The CDR3 DNA is TGTGCCAGCAGTCGAGCGGGAGATATGCAAAATGAGCAGTTCTTC. It is translated as CASSRAGDMQNEQFF.

This clone was observed once. The genes are TRBV9 and TRBJ1-1; D uncertain. This CDR3 has 14 residues. Germline CDR1 reads SGDLS; CDR2 reads YYNGEE. The V end was cut by 1 base, the J end by 5 bases, with 12 bases between. In DNA, the CDR3 is TGTGCCAGCAGCGTATCGGGCCCCGGGACTGAAGCTTTCTTT. It is translated as CASSVSGPGTEAFF.

This CDR3 reads CASSPERGEQFF. CDR3 coding DNA: TGCGCCAGCAGCCCGGAGAGGGGTGAGCAGTTCTTC. This rearrangement joins TRBV5-1 to TRBJ2-1, with D tentatively TRBD1 or TRBD2 (5 bases each). Trimming stripped 4 bases from V and 9 bases from J, with 11 bases between. The CDR3 runs to 12 residues. Per the germline V gene, CDR1 is SGHRS and CDR2 is YFSETQ.

This chain uses TRBV11-2 with TRBJ2-7, with D uncertain. The germline V gene has CDR1 SGHAT and CDR2 FQNNGV. The CDR3 extends over 14 amino acids. The V and J ends lost 1 base and 4 bases respectively, with 11 bases between them. CDR3 nucleotide sequence: TGTGCCAGCAGCTTAGCTAGTCCTTCTTACGAGCAGTACTTC. The encoded protein is CASSLASPSYEQYF.

The chain joins TRBV28 to TRBJ1-4; 9 bases agree with TRBD1. From germline, CDR1 is MDHEN and CDR2 SYDVKM. The ends lost 6 bases at V and 4 bases at J; junction bases unmatched: 9. The CDR3 extends over 16 amino acids. In DNA form, the CDR3 reads TGTGCCAGCAGGCCTAACAGGGGGCAGGTTAATGAAAAACTGTTTTTT. Encoded protein: CASRPNRGQVNEKLFF.

CDR3 bases: TGTGCCTGGAGTGCCAGGGTGGGCGGCTACACCTTC. Translation: CAWSARVGGYTF. The chain joins TRBV30 to TRBJ1-2; possibly TRBD1 for D (5 bases). CDR1 and CDR2 (germline): GTSNPN, SVGIG (reference sequence). The CDR3 is 12 residues long. Between the trimmed V and J ends, which lost 1 base and 8 bases, there was a span of 11 bases.

The chain employs TRBV30 and TRBJ2-3, with 8 bases fitting TRBD2. The CDR3 has 17 amino acids. CDR1 GTSNPN and CDR2 SVGIG come from the germline V gene (reference sequence). With V trimmed by 0 bases and J by 2 bases, 10 bases remained unmatched. CDR3 loop: CAWSVGWSGGNTDTQYF. The CDR3 region has the DNA TGTGCCTGGAGTGTAGGTTGGTCGGGGGGGAACACAGATACGCAGTATTTT.

The chain couples TRBV11-1 to TRBJ2-3, with 8 bases aligning to TRBD2. In germline, CDR1 is SGHAT, CDR2 FQDESV (reference sequence). The CDR3 loop spans 15 amino acids. V dropped 2 bases and J dropped 7; count of bases not matched to a gene: 8. CDR3 DNA: TGTGCCAGCAGCTTACGAGGGACTAGTCTTAATACGCAGTATTTT. The encoded protein is CASSLRGTSLNTQYF.

This CDR3 is CASTTMNTEAFF. For the CDR3, the DNA is TGTGCCAGCACCACCATGAACACTGAAGCTTTCTTT. This chain joins TRBV11-1 and TRBJ1-1, with D uncertain. Trimming cost V 7 bases and J 0 bases, with 6 bases left between them. Germline loops: CDR1 SGHAT, CDR2 FQDESV (reference sequence). The CDR3 sequence is 12 residues long.

V usage is TRBV6-1 and J usage is TRBJ1-3; TRBD1 agrees at 10 bases. The germline V gene encodes CDR1 MNHNS and CDR2 SASEGT. This CDR3 region has 17 residues. With V trimmed by 4 bases and J by 1 base, 7 bases remained unmatched. The DNA of the CDR3 is TGTGCCAGCAGTGCTCGACAGGGGGCTATTTCTGGAAACACCATATATTTT. Its translation is CASSARQGAISGNTIYF.

The J gene is TRBJ2-7, the V gene TRBV14; D not resolved. Between the trimmed V and J ends, which lost 1 base and 4 bases, there was a span of 5 bases. Germline V gene data show CDR1 as SGHDN and CDR2 as FVKESK. The CDR3 runs 12 residues. CDR3 DNA: TGTGCCAGCAGCCAAGTCTGGTACGAGCAGTACTTC. Amino acid sequence: CASSQVWYEQYF.

This clone was detected once. The V and J genes are TRBV7-9 and TRBJ2-5, with 7 bases lining up with TRBD2. The CDR3 sequence is 16 residues long. Germline trimming cut 5 bases from V and 2 bases from J; bases unmatched to any gene: 11. In germline, CDR1 is SEHNR, CDR2 FQNEAQ (reference sequence). The CDR3 bases are TGTGCCAGCAGCCCCGCGGGGAGGGGCGATCAAGAGACCCAGTACTTC. Encoded protein: CASSPAGRGDQETQYF. The variable domain in full, with the rest retrieved from reference TRBV7-9 and TRBJ2-5, is DTGVSQNPRHKITKRGQNVTFRCDPISEHNRLYWYRQTLGQGPEFLTYFQNEAQLEKSRLLSDRFSAERPKGSFSTLEIQRTEQGDSAMYLCASSPAGRGDQETQYFGPGTRLLVL.

The CDR3 loop is CASKLHRVGAHQPQHF. CDR3 nucleotide sequence: TGTGCCAGCAAGCTTCACAGGGTAGGAGCCCATCAGCCCCAGCATTTT. This sequence joins TRBV28 and TRBJ1-5, with D maybe TRBD1 (6 bases). This CDR3 has 16 amino acids. Germline CDR1 is MDHEN and CDR2 is SYDVKM. V was trimmed by 7 bases and J by 5 bases, leaving 21 bases between them. The full variable domain, with the rest looked up from reference TRBV28 and TRBJ1-5, is DVKVTQSSRYLVKRTGEKVFLECVQDMDHENMFWYRQDPGLGLRLIYFSYDVKMKEKGDIPEGYSVSREKKERFSLILESASTNQTSMYLCASKLHRVGAHQPQHFGDGTRLSIL.

The rearrangement joins TRBV28 to TRBJ1-2; D may be TRBD1 (5 bases). Between the trimmed V and J ends, which lost 8 bases and 4 bases, there was a span of 14 bases. The CDR3 has 13 amino acids. Per germline, CDR1 MDHEN and CDR2 SYDVKM. This CDR3 reads CASAIGGTYGYTF. The CDR3 DNA reads as TGTGCCAGCGCAATTGGGGGGACCTATGGCTACACCTTC.

In DNA, the CDR3 is TGTGCCAGCAGCGTAGGAGATAGCGGGGTTTCCCAGGGGACCCAGTACTTC. Encoded protein: CASSVGDSGVSQGTQYF. The chain uses TRBV9 and TRBJ2-5; 8 nucleotides match TRBD2. V lost 0 bases, J lost 7 bases, and 14 bases stayed unmatched. This CDR3 region has 17 residues. Germline values: CDR1 SGDLS, CDR2 YYNGEE.

This chain links TRBV4-2 with TRBJ2-2; 12 nucleotides agree with TRBD2. Germline CDR1 and CDR2: LGHNA and YNFKEQ. With 4 bases clipped from V and 2 bases from J, the junction kept 8 bases outside the gene matches. The CDR3 runs to 18 residues. Here the CDR3 reads CASSRRLLAGGNTGELFF. As DNA, the CDR3 is TGTGCCAGCAGCCGACGATTACTAGCGGGAGGTAACACCGGGGAGCTGTTTTTT.

The CDR3, as DNA: TGCGCCAGCAGCCGCAACGTCGGGACTAGCGATGTCACAGATACGCAGTATTTT. The encoded protein is CASSRNVGTSDVTDTQYF. This chain links TRBV4-3 with TRBJ2-3, with TRBD2 matching 10 bases. The CDR3 totals 18 residues. The J segment lost 2 bases and the V segment lost 4 bases, leaving 12 bases of the junction unmatched. The germline V gene encodes CDR1 LGHNA and CDR2 YSLEER.

V and J are TRBV21-1 and TRBJ1-1; TRBD1, the table's D call, lacks a check against the DNA. TRBV21-1 is assigned pseudogene status. The CDR3 spans 16 residues. The CDR3 DNA reads TGTGCCAGCAGCACCCGGACAGGGGGCGCGTTCACTGAAGCTTTCTTT. It encodes CASSTRTGGAFTEAFF.

The rearrangement joins TRBV6-6 to TRBJ1-3; D unclear. Deletions cut 2 bases from V and 3 bases from J, with 11 bases between. The germline V gene encodes CDR1 MNHNY and CDR2 SVGAGI (reference sequence). This CDR3 contains 15 residues. DNA for the CDR3: TGTGCCAGCAGTTACCTTGGGCGGAGTGGAAACACCATATATTTT. Translation gives CASSYLGRSGNTIYF.

This clone was found once. The CDR3 here is CASSLSKLQATGELFF. As DNA, the CDR3 is TGTGCCAGCAGTTTATCGAAGCTACAGGCCACCGGGGAGCTGTTTTTT. The genes are TRBV27 and TRBJ2-2; maybe TRBD1 (5 bases). The V end was cut by 0 bases, the J end by 4 bases, with 12 bases between. This CDR3 contains 16 residues. Looked up from germline, CDR1 is MNHEY and CDR2 is SMNVEV (reference sequence).

V and J are TRBV6-5 and TRBJ2-7; the match to TRBD1 covers 8 bases. This CDR3 comprises 15 residues. Germline V gene data show CDR1 as MNHEY and CDR2 as SVGAGI. J lost 3 bases, V lost 0 bases, and 4 bases had no gene match. The DNA for the CDR3 is TGTGCCAGCAGTTACTCTTCGACAGGGGTCTACGAGCAGTACTTC. It encodes CASSYSSTGVYEQYF.

The chain has TRBV7-9 and TRBJ2-7; D is unresolved. CDR1 is SEHNR and CDR2 is FQNEAQ in the germline V gene (reference sequence). V was pared by 5 bases and J by 7 bases, with 9 bases between. The CDR3 has 11 amino acids. The CDR3 nucleotides read TGTGCCAGCAGCCCTTTACAGGAGCAGTACTTC. It translates to CASSPLQEQYF.